This paragraph reports one T cell receptor (beta chain). Its matching antigen is unknown. V lost 6 bases and J 0 bases, leaving 11 bases between the germline ends. CDR1 and CDR2 from the germline V gene are LNHDA and SQIVND (reference sequence). This CDR3 is built from 14 residues. The data are from a study of T cell responses to AZD1222 COVID-19 vaccine. In the study overall: Second-dose recipients at about 4 or about 12 weeks were treated as one pooled group.

The data were produced by immunoSEQ multiplex PCR, yet TCRdb's version contains in-frame clones alone and is incomplete. The sample lists 150,000 to 200,000 clones; around 89% were seen once. Broader study findings: Clonal diversity may have been underestimated, and the donors were mostly white British, with more females than males. Baseline testing showed seropositivity in only a handful of AZD1222 recipients.

The starting material was peripheral blood, obtained on day 0 of AZD1222 vaccination. The receptor's source is an adult in good health. The chain employs TRBV19 and TRBJ1-2; D is unclear. This CDR3 reads CASRRVAANYGYTF. DNA of the CDR3: TGTGCCAGTAGGAGGGTAGCTGCTAACTATGGCTACACCTTC.